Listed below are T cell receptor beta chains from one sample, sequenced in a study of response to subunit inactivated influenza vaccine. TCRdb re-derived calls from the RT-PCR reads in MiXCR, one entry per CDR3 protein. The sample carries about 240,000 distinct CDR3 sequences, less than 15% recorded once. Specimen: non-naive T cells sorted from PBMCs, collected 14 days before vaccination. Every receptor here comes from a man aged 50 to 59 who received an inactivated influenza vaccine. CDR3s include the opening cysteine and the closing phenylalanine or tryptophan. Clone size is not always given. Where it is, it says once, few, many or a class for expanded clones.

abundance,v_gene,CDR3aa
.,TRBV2,CASSEEASGGLFHNEQFF
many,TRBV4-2,CASSVLAGGSSTDTQYF
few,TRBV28,CASSLGSGQSSGNTIYF
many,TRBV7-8,CASSLGYRGGTDTQYF
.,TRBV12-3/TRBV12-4,CASIPAGQMNTEAFF
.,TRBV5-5,CASSVSDRSNEQFF
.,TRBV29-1,CSVVGVEHEQYF
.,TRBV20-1,CSAYNGNTIYF
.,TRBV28,CASRRWDTGELFF
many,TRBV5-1,CASSKDGTSYEQYF
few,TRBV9,CASSVYTGFSYNEQFF
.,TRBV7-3,CASSKWGTSGSEGTGELFF
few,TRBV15,CATSRGVGSDTQYF
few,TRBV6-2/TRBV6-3,CASSQSMGPYNEQFF
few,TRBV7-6,CASSFQTGMGDTQYF
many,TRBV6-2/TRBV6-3,CASSTIQGISGELFF
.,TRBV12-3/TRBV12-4,CASSRTGFNQPQHF
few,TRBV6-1,CASVPDPGWNYNEQFF
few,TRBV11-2,CASSQGQFNYGYTF
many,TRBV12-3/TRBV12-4,CASSPLGVNEKLFF
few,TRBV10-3,CAISEIGSGAGSYEQYF
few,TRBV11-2,CASSSLSVGGYSGANVLTF
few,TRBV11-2,CASSLGGRAKIDATNEKLFF
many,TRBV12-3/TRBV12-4,CASSLGIRPADTDTQYF
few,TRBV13,CASRRAGTTPLHF
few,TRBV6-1,CASSAPRGGLNTEAFF
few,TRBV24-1,CATSDHRVGVDNQPQHF
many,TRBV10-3,CAISEGLVGSYEQYF
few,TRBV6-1,CASSGGETLINGYTF
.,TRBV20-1,CSAIRDQPNQPQHF
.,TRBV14,CASSQRVGGRSTGELFF
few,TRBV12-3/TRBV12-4,CASSSFNPTVYGYTF
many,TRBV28,CASSFSSGRVNEQFF
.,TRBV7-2,CARSPGPFSEQYF
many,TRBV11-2,CASSTQIAGAVERLNEQFF
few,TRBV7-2,CASSPRVTGEQPQHF
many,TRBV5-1,CASSSGTGVETQYF
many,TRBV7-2,CASSSPTVSRGKQFF
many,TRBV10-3,CAISGYLNTEAFF
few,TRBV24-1,CATSDQTSGDSHTQYF
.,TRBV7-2,CASSLAAGAKNIQYF
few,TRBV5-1,CASSLLVYGTQYF
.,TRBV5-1,CASSLRVPGTVVMETDTQYF
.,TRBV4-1,CASSQDRYLTEGYTF
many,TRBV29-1,CSVEKRGGTDTQYF
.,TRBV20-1,CSARAGRRVDTQYF
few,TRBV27,CASSYGTGSSGANVLTF
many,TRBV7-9,CASSLSLAGAVDEQYF
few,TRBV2,CASTKGQSNQPQHF
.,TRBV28,CASSSGTSGGKTQYF
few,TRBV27,CASSSDRSYGYTF
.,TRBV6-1,CASRDYYDRGKTEAFF
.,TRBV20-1,CSAKDPRGSSYEQYF